This T cell receptor beta chain was captured in a study of blood T cells in healthy people across ages. The authors ran a second PCR of about 6 to 11 cycles using a sample-barcoded 5' primer and a J-beta primer mix. TCRdb independently ran MiXCR on the 5' RACE reads; one entry per CDR3 protein. The profile shows more than 650,000 distinct CDR3 sequences, about 20% of them singletons. The CDR3 spans 14 residues. The V end lost 6 bases, the J end lost 5 bases, and 17 bases lay between the germline ends. The germline CDR1 and CDR2 sequences are MDHEN and SYDVKM. Input material: blood. The genes are TRBV28 and TRBJ2-7; D is perhaps TRBD2 (7 bases). This receptor was identified in a man aged 65 to 79 in good health. The CDR3, as DNA: TGTGCCAGCAGCCGCGGAGGGGGGGCCGACGAGCAGTACTTC. Its protein product is CASSRGGGADEQYF. Complete variable domain (other parts from reference TRBV28 and TRBJ2-7): DVKVTQSSRYLVKRTGEKVFLECVQDMDHENMFWYRQDPGLGLRLIYFSYDVKMKEKGDIPEGYSVSREKKERFSLILESASTNQTSMYLCASSRGGGADEQYFGPGTRLTVT.